The rows below give T cell receptor beta chains drawn from one sample of a study of cytomegalovirus exposure and HLA in healthy donors. Measured with immunoSEQ multiplex PCR; TCRdb has only the in-frame clones, and not every one. This table has more than 55,000 clones, over 75% appearing once. Sample: PBMCs. These receptors originate from a man aged 18 to 35 in good health and CMV-seronegative. Both conserved end residues are trimmed from each CDR3.

cdr3_length: 8; v_call: TRBV20-1; j_call: TRBJ2-3; cdr3_aa: SAGRDTQY
cdr3_length: 11; v_call: TRBV7-9; j_call: TRBJ1-1; cdr3_aa: ASSSTERTEAF
cdr3_length: 8; v_call: TRBV29-1; j_call: TRBJ1-1; cdr3_aa: SVVTVEAF
cdr3_length: 13; v_call: TRBV5-4; j_call: TRBJ2-3; cdr3_aa: ASSLKGTSADTQY
cdr3_length: 12; v_call: TRBV2; j_call: TRBJ2-2; cdr3_aa: ASIGGLGTGELF
cdr3_length: 13; v_call: TRBV2; j_call: TRBJ2-1; cdr3_aa: ASRLDRGGDNEQF
cdr3_length: 12; v_call: TRBV19; j_call: TRBJ1-1; cdr3_aa: ASSMGWGDTEAF
cdr3_length: 12; v_call: TRBV6-1; j_call: TRBJ2-3; cdr3_aa: ASSEEDREDTQY
cdr3_length: 9; v_call: TRBV28; j_call: TRBJ1-1; cdr3_aa: ASSLTGWAF
cdr3_length: 13; v_call: TRBV19; j_call: TRBJ2-3; cdr3_aa: ASSIEGQRTDTQY
cdr3_length: 13; v_call: TRBV7-9; j_call: TRBJ2-1; cdr3_aa: ASSLARRVGNEQF
cdr3_length: 13; v_call: TRBV7-9; j_call: TRBJ2-7; cdr3_aa: ASSRPDTVGQEQY
cdr3_length: 13; v_call: TRBV18; j_call: TRBJ2-1; cdr3_aa: ASSPKSGRAHEQF
cdr3_length: 13; v_call: TRBV19; j_call: TRBJ2-5; cdr3_aa: ASHRTSGSWETQY
cdr3_length: 14; v_call: TRBV27; j_call: TRBJ1-5; cdr3_aa: ASSLYGTGANQPQH
cdr3_length: 10; v_call: TRBV30; j_call: TRBJ2-2; cdr3_aa: ARGQNTGELF
cdr3_length: 13; v_call: TRBV4-1; j_call: TRBJ2-7; cdr3_aa: ASSQGPGTAYEQY
cdr3_length: 17; v_call: TRBV28; j_call: TRBJ2-2; cdr3_aa: ASSSGTSGRAGYTGELF
cdr3_length: 13; v_call: TRBV5-1; j_call: TRBJ2-3; cdr3_aa: ASSPQGFSTDTQY
cdr3_length: 14; v_call: TRBV4-2; j_call: TRBJ2-3; cdr3_aa: ASSLTSGRAADTQY
cdr3_length: 13; v_call: TRBV7-9; j_call: TRBJ1-4; cdr3_aa: ASSLLGVMDEKLF
cdr3_length: 12; v_call: TRBV7-9; j_call: TRBJ2-5; cdr3_aa: ASSQAGQQETQY